This T cell receptor (beta chain) was found in a study of cytomegalovirus exposure and HLA in healthy donors. As for this clone: The target antigen is unknown.

Study outcomes and limitations: The analysis excluded some indistinguishable V segments, including TRBV6-2 and TRBV6-3.

The PCR had 60 Vbeta and 13 Jbeta primers. Using immunoSEQ multiplex PCR, the repertoire was profiled, and TCRdb retains in-frame clones only, with some absent. The sample records under 200,000 clones, roughly 80% being singletons. The germline gives CDR1 MNHNS, CDR2 SASEGT. This CDR3 has 14 residues. V lost 7 bases and J lost 3; bases outside the gene matches: 9. This receptor was taken from a woman in her twenties or thirties in good health and CMV-seropositive. Material for sequencing was PBMCs. The chain recombines TRBV6-1 with TRBJ2-7; 7 nucleotides align to TRBD1. The CDR3 DNA is TGTGCCAGCACCACCCGGGGACAGATCTACGAGCAGTACTTC. This gives the protein CASTTRGQIYEQYF.